This record looks at one TCR beta chain sequence and its context. Its binding antigen is unknown. It has no much larger one-base neighbor in the sample; base qualities were not kept. The immunoSEQ hsTCRB v3.0 assay was used at survey level resolution to sequence the TRB variable region. TRB sequencing targeted a depth of about 40,000-55,000 T-cell genomes per sample. An Illumina MiSeq with a v3 150-cycle kit was used to sequence the pooled TRB libraries. Per the original workflow: Repertoire analysis ran in R within a reproducible Nextflow workflow covering QC, data transformation and analysis. LymphoSeq2, an R package for exploring AIRR-Seq data, was used to implement the custom analyses. A few samples that yielded fewer than 5000 total TRB sequences were excluded, so that more than 150 HIV repertoires were analyzed. Of the roughly 190 retained HIV repertoires, roughly 61 were collected before and 120 to 130 after ART initiation. Repertoires were downsampled to 5000 TRB nucleotide sequences, and summary statistics were averaged over 100 downsampling iterations. The analysis kept only TRB sequences whose CDR3 regions were at least seven amino acids long. Two measures captured diversity: a Shannon entropy-derived clonality score and the Gini coefficient. Repertoire networks linked the top 5000 CDR3 amino acid sequences whenever two sequences differed by an edit distance of one. GLIPH2 predicted antigen specificity groups and MHC restriction for TRB CDR3 amino acid sequences. To flag known CMV, EBV, HIV or tissue antigen associations, CDR3 amino acid sequences were matched against VDJdb and McPAS-TCR. Pre-ART, post-ART and control groups were compared with Wilcoxon signed-rank tests and Holm-Bonferroni correction. TCRdb carries this immuneACCESS record with in-frame sequences only. Its versions omit some clonotypes, under half of them owing to an unresolved V gene in the studies checked, with the rest unexplained. From that table come the V and J calls and clone size; the DNA was used to work out D and trimming. The table for this sample lists around 22,000 clones; 90% to 95% of them were counted only once. Jointly, the top ten make up 2.2% of the sample.

This sample was taken from a study of long-term antiretroviral therapy in people with HIV (dated by TCRdb to between 2021 and 2024). A note on the overall study: The earliest samples were collected about a decade before the 2015 WHO recommendation for immediate ART, when ART was typically delayed until CD4 counts fell. No cross-contamination during QIAcube processing was shown when test extractions of a monoclonal T-cell line were performed alongside approximately 32 polyclonal samples. Among the approximately 27 participants with HIV, about 11 were female. A retrospective serial study tested whether changes in peripheral blood TRB repertoire composition and diversity were associated with ART initiation and durable HIV suppression. The cohort contributed under 200 cryopreserved PBMC samples from under 35 adults with confirmed HIV infection, collected serially over a mean of around 6 years (range 1-12).

General study outcomes and caveats: The repertoire was dominated across all time points by expanded TRB clones identified before ART initiation, although this dominance was seen to fluctuate and to decrease in many PLHIV after ART. Inferences about post-ART repertoire changes are limited because no data were available on ART adherence, viral resistance or therapy changes. Samples dated from the mid-2000s to the late 2010s, and the ART regimens used may be less effective than current ones. Unsorted PBMC were profiled instead of sorted CD4+ and CD8+ T cells because pre-ART samples had limited cell numbers. Because PBMC availability was limited, only the TCR beta chain was sequenced, with no alpha chain pairing. ART initiation was associated with a significant increase in TRB diversity, but diversity stayed significantly below transplant donor controls even after long-term ART. Compared with controls, HIV repertoires had narrower CDR3 length ranges, and the network structure pointed to an antigen-experienced repertoire that shifted only slightly toward naive after ART.

As encoded in the germline V gene, CDR1 is KGHSH while CDR2 is LQKENI. Spanning cysteine to phenylalanine, the CDR3 consists of 16 amino acids. CDR3 DNA only is kept here, 48 bases in frame from base 1. V is clipped by 0 bases and J by 9 bases, and the sequence between their germline boundaries is 17 bases long. To be included, a participant needed at least one PBMC sample from before ART initiation plus at least two post-ART samples. All participants with HIV were treated in the United States of America. Before DNA extraction, cryopreserved samples of about 1-11 million PBMC were thawed and then washed. At the time of the earliest PBMC sample, participants with HIV were aged between roughly 20 and 55 years. Per participant, PBMC samples came from 1-4 timepoints prior to ART initiation and 2-8 timepoints following ART initiation, for a median of 7 samples. Serial HIV viral load, CD4+ T-cell count, ART history and demographic data were obtained for every participant. Using a Qiagen kit on a QIAcube, genomic DNA was extracted from unsorted PBMC, with samples processed in batches of 12.

Material: unsorted PBMCs, obtained 4.9 years after starting antiretroviral therapy. The sequence came from a woman between 45 and 60 years old with HIV. The chain is made from TRBV18 and TRBJ2-2; possibly the D gene is TRBD2, per 5 matching bases. Read as DNA, the sequence is TGTGCCAGCTCACCACCGGTAGCGACGACTTTGCGGGAGCTGTTTTTT. It translates as CASSPPVATTLRELFF.